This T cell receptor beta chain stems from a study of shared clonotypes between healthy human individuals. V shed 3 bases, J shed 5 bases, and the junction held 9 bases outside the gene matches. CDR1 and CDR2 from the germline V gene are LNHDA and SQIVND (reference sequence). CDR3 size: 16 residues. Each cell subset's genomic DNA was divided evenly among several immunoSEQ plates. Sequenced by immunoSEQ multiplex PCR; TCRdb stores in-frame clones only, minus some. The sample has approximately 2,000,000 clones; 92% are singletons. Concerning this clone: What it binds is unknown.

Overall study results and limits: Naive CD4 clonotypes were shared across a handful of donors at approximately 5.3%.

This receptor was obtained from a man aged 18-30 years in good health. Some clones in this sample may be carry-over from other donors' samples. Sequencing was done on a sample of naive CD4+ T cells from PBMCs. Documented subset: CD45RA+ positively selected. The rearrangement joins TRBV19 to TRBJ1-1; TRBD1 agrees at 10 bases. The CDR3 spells CASSIRTGGWRTEAFF. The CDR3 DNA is TGTGCCAGTAGTATCCGGACAGGGGGATGGAGGACTGAAGCTTTCTTT.